Listed here is a single T cell receptor beta chain. The antigen is unknown. This entry is derived from a study of graft-versus-host responses after intestinal transplantation. TCRdb keeps only in-frame clones here, not all; method: immunoSEQ multiplex PCR. The sample carries over 100,000 clones, around nine tenths recorded once. The J segment lost 4 bases and the V segment lost 4 bases, leaving 5 bases of the junction unmatched. The CDR3 has 17 amino acids. Germline V gives CDR1 SGHRS, CDR2 YFSETQ. This rearrangement joins TRBV5-1 to TRBJ2-1, with TRBD2 identical over 16 bases. Material: unstimulated CD4+ T cells sorted from spleen or lymph node cells, obtained before transplant. The clonotype was recovered from a human donor who was the organ donor for an intestinal transplant. The CDR3 here is CASSTGTSGRGYNEQFF. The CDR3 DNA is TGCGCCAGCAGCACCGGGACTAGCGGGAGGGGTTACAATGAGCAGTTCTTC.